This TCR beta chain was recovered during a study of identical twins. All of the donors were Caucasians in good health. Germline V gives CDR1 MNHNY, CDR2 SVGAGI (reference sequence). Trimming removed 0 bases at V and 2 bases at J, with 5 bases between. This CDR3 comprises 14 residues. A note on this clonotype: Its cognate antigen is unknown.

Carrying unique molecular identifiers, the cDNA also gained a universal primer site through template switching. TCRdb re-called the 5' RACE reads through MiXCR, storing one row per CDR3 protein. The sample includes under 400,000 distinct CDR3 sequences, approximately 10% of them seen just once. Study outcomes and limitations: Insertions were reduced in abundant cord blood beta clonotypes but not in memory repertoires. Within beta out-of-frame sequences, the excess sharing observed between twins was weaker.

The sequence was collected from a woman in her forties or fifties in good health. The chain uses TRBV6-6 and TRBJ1-5; D is uncertain. The sequenced material came from naive T cells sorted from blood. For the CDR3, the DNA is TGTGCCAGCAGTTACTCGGCGGGCAATCAGCCCCAGCATTTT. Translating it yields CASSYSAGNQPQHF.